This TCR beta chain was retrieved from a study of control samples from healthy donors and cancer patients. Sequenced by immunoSEQ multiplex PCR; TCRdb stores in-frame clones only, minus some. The data show 200,000 to 250,000 clones, about 94% seen once. Trimming stripped 4 bases from V and 6 bases from J, with 13 bases between. The germline V gene encodes CDR1 SGHTA and CDR2 FQGTGA. The CDR3 covers 13 residues. This chain uses TRBV7-3 with TRBJ2-7; D gene unclear. This clonotype was obtained from a middle-aged man in good health. The sample taken for sequencing was blood. The CDR3 DNA is TGTGCCAGCAGCTCAAGTCCCCCCACCGAGCAGTACTTC. It specifies CASSSSPPTEQYF.